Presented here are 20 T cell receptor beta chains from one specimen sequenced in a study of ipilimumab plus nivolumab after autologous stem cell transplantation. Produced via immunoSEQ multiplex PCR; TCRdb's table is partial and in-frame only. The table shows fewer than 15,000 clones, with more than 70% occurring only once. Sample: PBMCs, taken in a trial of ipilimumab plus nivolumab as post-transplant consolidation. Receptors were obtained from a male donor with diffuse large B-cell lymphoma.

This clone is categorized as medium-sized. In nucleotides, the CDR3 is TGTGCTAGTGGTTCGCATTTACAGGGATCTGGGGCCAACGTCCTGACTTTC. Translated: CASGSHLQGSGANVLTF. The rearrangement uses TRBV12-5 and TRBJ2-6, with D tentatively TRBD1 (6 bases). V dropped 4 bases and J dropped 1 base, with 14 bases sitting between them. CDR1 and CDR2 (germline): LGHNT, FRNRAP. The CDR3 is 17 residues long.

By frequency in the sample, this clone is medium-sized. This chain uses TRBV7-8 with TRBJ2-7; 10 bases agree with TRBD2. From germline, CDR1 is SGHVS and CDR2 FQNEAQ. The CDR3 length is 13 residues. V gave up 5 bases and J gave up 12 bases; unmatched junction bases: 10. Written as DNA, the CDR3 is TGTGCCAGCAGCACCACTAGCGGGGCCGCTTCGTACTTC. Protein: CASSTTSGAASYF.

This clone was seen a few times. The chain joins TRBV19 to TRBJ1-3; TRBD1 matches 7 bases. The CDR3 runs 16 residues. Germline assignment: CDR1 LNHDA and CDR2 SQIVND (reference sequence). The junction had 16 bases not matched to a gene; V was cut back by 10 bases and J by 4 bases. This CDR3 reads CATRRERGLSGNTIYF. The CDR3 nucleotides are TGTGCCACACGACGGGAAAGGGGGCTGTCGGGAAACACCATATATTTT.

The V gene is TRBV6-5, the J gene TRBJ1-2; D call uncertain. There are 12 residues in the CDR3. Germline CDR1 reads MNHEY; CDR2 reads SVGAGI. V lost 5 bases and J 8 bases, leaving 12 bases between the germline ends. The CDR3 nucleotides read TGTGCCAGCAGTCCCATAAATGGGGGCTACACCTTC. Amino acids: CASSPINGGYTF.

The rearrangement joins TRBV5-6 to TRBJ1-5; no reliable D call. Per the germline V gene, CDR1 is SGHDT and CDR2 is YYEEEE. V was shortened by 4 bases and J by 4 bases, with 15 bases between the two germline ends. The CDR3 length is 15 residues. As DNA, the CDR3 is TGTGCCAGCAGCCTCGGGTTCGTAGGGAATCAGCCCCAGCATTTT. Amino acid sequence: CASSLGFVGNQPQHF.

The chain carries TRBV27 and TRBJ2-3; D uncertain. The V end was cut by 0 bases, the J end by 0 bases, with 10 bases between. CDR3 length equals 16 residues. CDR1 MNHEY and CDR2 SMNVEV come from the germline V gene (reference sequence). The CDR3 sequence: CASSLSRRLSTDTQYF. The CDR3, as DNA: TGTGCCAGCAGTTTATCGAGGAGACTGAGCACAGATACGCAGTATTTT.

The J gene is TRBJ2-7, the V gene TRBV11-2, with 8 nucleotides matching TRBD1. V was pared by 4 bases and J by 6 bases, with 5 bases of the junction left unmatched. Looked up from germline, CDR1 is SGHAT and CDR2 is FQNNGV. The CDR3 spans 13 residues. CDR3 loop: CASSYRTGSEQYF. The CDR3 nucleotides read TGTGCCAGCAGCTACCGGACAGGGTCCGAGCAGTACTTC.

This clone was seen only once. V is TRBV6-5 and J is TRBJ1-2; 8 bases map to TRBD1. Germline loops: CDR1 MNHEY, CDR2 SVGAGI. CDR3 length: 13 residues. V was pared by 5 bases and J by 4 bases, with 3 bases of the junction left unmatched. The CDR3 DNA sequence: TGTGCCAGCAGTCGGACAGGGTTCTATGGCTACACCTTC. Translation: CASSRTGFYGYTF.

CDR3 DNA sequence: TGTGCCAGTAGTGCGACAGGGCAGCCCCAGCATTTT. It specifies CASSATGQPQHF. The rearrangement uses TRBV19 and TRBJ1-5; TRBD1 matches 7 bases. Germline assignment: CDR1 LNHDA and CDR2 SQIVND (reference sequence). The junction had 2 bases not matched to a gene; V was cut back by 5 bases and J by 7 bases. The CDR3 is 12 amino acids.

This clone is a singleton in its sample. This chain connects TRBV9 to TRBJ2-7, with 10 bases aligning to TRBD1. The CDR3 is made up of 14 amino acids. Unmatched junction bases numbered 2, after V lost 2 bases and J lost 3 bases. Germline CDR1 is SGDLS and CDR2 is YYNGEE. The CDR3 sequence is CASSVGTGDYEQYF. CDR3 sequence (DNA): TGTGCCAGCAGCGTCGGGACAGGGGACTACGAGCAGTACTTC.

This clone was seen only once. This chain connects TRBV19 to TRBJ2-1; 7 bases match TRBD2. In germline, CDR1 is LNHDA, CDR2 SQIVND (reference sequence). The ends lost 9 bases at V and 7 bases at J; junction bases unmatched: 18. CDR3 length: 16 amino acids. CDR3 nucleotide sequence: TGTGCCAGCCATCGGGGGTTCCGACTAGCTGGGAATGAGCAGTTCTTC. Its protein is CASHRGFRLAGNEQFF.

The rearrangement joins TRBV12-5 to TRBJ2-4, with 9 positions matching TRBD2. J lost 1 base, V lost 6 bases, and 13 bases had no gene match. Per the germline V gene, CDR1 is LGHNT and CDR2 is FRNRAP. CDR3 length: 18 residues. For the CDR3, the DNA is TGTGCTAGTGGCGCCAACCTAGCGGGAACGGGGGCCAAAAACATTCAGTACTTC. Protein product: CASGANLAGTGAKNIQYF.

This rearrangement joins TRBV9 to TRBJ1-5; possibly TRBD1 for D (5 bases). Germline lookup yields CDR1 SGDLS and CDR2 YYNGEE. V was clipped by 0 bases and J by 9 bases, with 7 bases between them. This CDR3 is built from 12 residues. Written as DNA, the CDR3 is TGTGCCAGCAGCGTAGCCGGGGGGCCCCAGCATTTT. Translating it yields CASSVAGGPQHF.

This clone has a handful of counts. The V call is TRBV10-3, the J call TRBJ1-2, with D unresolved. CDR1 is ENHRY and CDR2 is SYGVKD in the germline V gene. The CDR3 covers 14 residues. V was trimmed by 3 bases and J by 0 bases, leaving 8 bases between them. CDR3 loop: CAISDRGANYGYTF. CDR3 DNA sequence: TGTGCCATCAGTGATCGTGGGGCTAACTATGGCTACACCTTC.

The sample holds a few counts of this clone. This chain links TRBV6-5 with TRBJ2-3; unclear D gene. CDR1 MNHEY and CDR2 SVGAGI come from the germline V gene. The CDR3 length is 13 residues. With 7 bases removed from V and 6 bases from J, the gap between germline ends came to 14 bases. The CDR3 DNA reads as TGTGCCAGCAATCAGGTAGCTGATGATACGCAGTATTTT. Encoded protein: CASNQVADDTQYF.

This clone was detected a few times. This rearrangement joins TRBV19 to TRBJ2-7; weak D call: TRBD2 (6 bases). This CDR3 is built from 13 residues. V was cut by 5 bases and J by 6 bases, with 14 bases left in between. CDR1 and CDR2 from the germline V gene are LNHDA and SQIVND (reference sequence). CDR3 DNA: TGTGCCAGTAGTCCCATCAGGGAGGCCGAGCAGTACTTC. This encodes CASSPIREAEQYF.

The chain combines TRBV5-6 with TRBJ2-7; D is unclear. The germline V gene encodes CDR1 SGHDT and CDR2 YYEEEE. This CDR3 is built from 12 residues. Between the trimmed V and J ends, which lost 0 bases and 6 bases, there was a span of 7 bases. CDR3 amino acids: CASSLESGEQYF. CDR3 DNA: TGTGCCAGCAGCTTGGAGTCAGGCGAGCAGTACTTC.

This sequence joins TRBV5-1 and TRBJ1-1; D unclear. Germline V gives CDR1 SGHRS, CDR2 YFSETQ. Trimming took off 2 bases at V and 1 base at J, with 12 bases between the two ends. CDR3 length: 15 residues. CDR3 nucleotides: TGCGCCAGCAGCTTATACGGGCCCAGGAACACTGAAGCTTTCTTT. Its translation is CASSLYGPRNTEAFF.

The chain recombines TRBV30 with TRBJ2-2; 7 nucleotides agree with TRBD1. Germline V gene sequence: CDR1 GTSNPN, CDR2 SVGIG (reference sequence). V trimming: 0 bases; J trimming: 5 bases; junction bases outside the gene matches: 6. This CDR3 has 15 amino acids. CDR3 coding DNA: TGTGCCTGGAGTGTCTTAACAGGGGTGACCGGGGAGCTGTTTTTT. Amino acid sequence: CAWSVLTGVTGELFF.

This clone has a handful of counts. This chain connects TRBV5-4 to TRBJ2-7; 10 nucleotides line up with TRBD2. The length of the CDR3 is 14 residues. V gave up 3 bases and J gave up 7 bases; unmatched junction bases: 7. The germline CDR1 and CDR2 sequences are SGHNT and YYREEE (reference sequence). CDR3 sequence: CASSSSSGSTEQYF. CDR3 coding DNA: TGTGCCAGCAGCTCATCTAGCGGGAGTACTGAGCAGTACTTC.